The sample holds one count of the clone carrying this T cell receptor (beta chain). Germline CDR1 is MNHEY and CDR2 is SVGAGI. The CDR3 sequence is 14 residues long. The trim removed 5 bases at V and 7 bases at J, leaving 9 bases unmatched. Original processing notes: By means of reference gene primer amplification, nucleated cell counts were estimated. Repertoires were generated with immunoSEQ multiplex PCR, while TCRdb's copy carries only in-frame clones and drops some. Clone size and the V and J calls come from that table; the DNA yielded D and trimming. This table holds hundreds of thousands of clones, around 85% found once. This entry is derived from a study of blood T cell repertoires in COVID-19. Study information: Samples representing acute and convalescent COVID-19 were sourced from the United States, Italy and Spain. The analysed material was cDNA or gDNA that came from T cells, B-cell-depleted T cells, or PBMCs.

The receptor comes from a man aged 50 to 60 with active or convalescent COVID-19. This chain links TRBV6-5 with TRBJ1-2; TRBD1 agrees at 8 bases. The specimen was peripheral blood. This CDR3 is CASSRGQGRGGYTF. CDR3 coding DNA: TGTGCCAGCAGTCGCGGACAGGGAAGGGGTGGCTACACCTTC.